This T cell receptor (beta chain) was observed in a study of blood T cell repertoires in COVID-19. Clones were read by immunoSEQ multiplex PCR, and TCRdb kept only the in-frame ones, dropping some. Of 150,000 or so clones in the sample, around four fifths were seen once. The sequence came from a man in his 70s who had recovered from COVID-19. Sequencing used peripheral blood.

CDR3: CASSPKRASSIVGAIDTQYF. The CDR3 DNA is TGTGCCAGTAGTCCCAAAAGGGCCAGTAGTATAGTTGGGGCTATAGATACGCAGTATTTT. The chain has TRBV19 and TRBJ2-3; weak D call: TRBD1 (5 bases). V lost 5 bases and J 5 bases, leaving 32 bases between the germline ends. CDR3 length: 20 amino acids. CDR1 and CDR2 (germline): LNHDA, SQIVND (reference sequence).